Reported below is one T cell receptor beta chain. Its antigen is not identified. This sample was taken from a study of cytomegalovirus exposure and HLA in healthy donors. Among the donors, all were healthy bone marrow donors. General study results and limits: In a later analysis, CMV-associated beta chains were mostly HLA-associated, it appeared. Productive rates of about 90% or about 30% were seen for most TCR beta V segments in an earlier analysis.

With V trimmed by 1 base and J by 3 bases, 8 bases remained unmatched. The V gene's germline CDR1 is MGHRA and CDR2 YSYEKL. This CDR3 spans 17 amino acids. 13 Jbeta primers and 60 Vbeta primers were used for the PCR. This table comes from immunoSEQ multiplex PCR, and its TCRdb copy is limited to in-frame clones, with some not included. The table shows some 180,000 clones, with approximately 85% occurring only once. The sample comprised PBMCs. The V and J genes are TRBV4-1 and TRBJ2-1; the match to TRBD2 covers 8 bases. This TCR was recovered from a man between 25 and 39 years old in good health and CMV-seropositive. The CDR3 loop is CASSQGTSGARYNEQFF. The CDR3 DNA follows: TGCGCCAGCAGCCAAGGAACTAGCGGAGCGCGCTACAATGAGCAGTTCTTC.